The 22 T cell receptor beta chains in this list originate from one sample, sequenced in a study of OX40 agonist ivuxolimab in advanced cancers. The protocol was immunoSEQ multiplex PCR, while the TCRdb copy is restricted to in-frame clones and leaves out a portion. The repertoire holds approximately 32,000 clones, with roughly 87% as singletons. Material: CD4+ or CD8+ T cells sorted from blood, obtained in a trial of the OX40 agonist ivuxolimab. The origin of the receptors is an adult with an advanced solid tumor such as melanoma, head and neck, liver or kidney cancer.

The rearrangement uses TRBV11-3 and TRBJ2-1, with 7 nucleotides matching TRBD1. The CDR3 is 16 amino acids. The J segment lost 4 bases and the V segment lost 5 bases, leaving 11 bases of the junction unmatched. Germline V gene lookup returns CDR1 SGHNT and CDR2 YENEEA. CDR3: CASSQRGRPPYNEQFF. The CDR3, as DNA: TGTGCCAGCAGCCAAAGGGGGCGTCCCCCTTACAATGAGCAGTTCTTC.

This chain links TRBV7-9 with TRBJ2-2; TRBD2 matches 8 bases. The V and J ends lost 7 bases and 4 bases, in that order; junction bases with no gene match: 11. This CDR3 has 16 amino acids. Germline lookup yields CDR1 SEHNR and CDR2 FQNEAQ (reference sequence). CDR3 in amino acids: CASTTRGGLSTGELFF. CDR3 bases: TGTGCCAGCACCACCCGGGGGGGCTTGTCCACCGGGGAGCTGTTTTTT.

The chain carries TRBV19 and TRBJ1-1; D is undetermined. Trimming removed 9 bases from V and 1 base from J, with 9 bases in between. The CDR3 has 12 residues. Germline V CDR1 and CDR2: LNHDA, SQIVND (reference sequence). The DNA for the CDR3 is TGTGCCAGCCAAACACCGAACACTGAAGCTTTCTTT. It translates to CASQTPNTEAFF.

The chain couples TRBV14 to TRBJ2-6, with D unclear. The CDR3 runs 16 residues. Looked up from germline, CDR1 is SGHDN and CDR2 is FVKESK. V lost 10 bases and J lost 0, with 16 bases in between. The CDR3 loop is CATIWTESSGANVLTF. In DNA, the CDR3 is TGTGCCACCATCTGGACGGAAAGCTCTGGGGCCAACGTCCTGACTTTC.

CDR3 residues: CATPNRDRITGELFF. CDR3 nucleotides: TGTGCCACCCCCAACAGGGACAGGATCACCGGGGAGCTGTTTTTT. The chain is built from TRBV7-9 and TRBJ2-2, with 8 bases fitting TRBD1. V was pared by 10 bases and J by 4 bases, with 11 bases of the junction left unmatched. Germline V gives CDR1 SEHNR, CDR2 FQNEAQ (reference sequence). The CDR3 covers 15 residues.

The genes are TRBV29-1 and TRBJ2-7, with TRBD2 as a possible D gene (7 bases). The CDR3 loop spans 13 amino acids. Trimming took off 7 bases at V and 7 bases at J, with 20 bases between the two ends. Germline V gene data show CDR1 as SQVTM and CDR2 as ANQGSEA. As DNA, the CDR3 is TGCAGCGCGATATGGGGGGGCTCATGGGAGCAGTACTTC. Translation gives CSAIWGGSWEQYF.

The chain combines TRBV28 with TRBJ1-5; D gene ambiguous. Trimming stripped 5 bases from V and 2 bases from J, with 13 bases between. The CDR3 has 15 residues. Germline CDR1 MDHEN, CDR2 SYDVKM. CDR3 sequence: CASSRSRVGNQPQHF. CDR3 nucleotides: TGTGCCAGCAGTAGGAGCCGGGTGGGCAATCAGCCCCAGCATTTT.

V usage is TRBV7-8 and J usage is TRBJ2-7; D may be TRBD2 (6 bases). Germline V gene data show CDR1 as SGHVS and CDR2 as FQNEAQ. The CDR3 totals 14 residues. V was trimmed by 2 bases and J by 4 bases, leaving 12 bases between them. CDR3 DNA: TGTGCCAGCAGCTTAAGGGGAGGTCGGTACGAGCAGTACTTC. This gives the protein CASSLRGGRYEQYF. Filled out from reference TRBV7-8 and TRBJ2-7, the complete variable domain reads GAGVSQSPRYKVAKRGQDVALRCDPISGHVSLFWYQQALGQGPEFLTYFQNEAQLDKSGLPSDRFFAERPEGSVSTLKIQRTQQEDSAVYLCASSLRGGRYEQYFGPGTRLTVT.

The V call is TRBV5-6, the J call TRBJ1-6; unclear D gene. This CDR3 contains 13 residues. In germline, CDR1 is SGHDT, CDR2 YYEEEE. Trimming left V 2 bases short and J 8 bases short, with 8 bases between. The CDR3 DNA is TGTGCCAGCAGCTTCCGGGTTGATTCACCCCTCCACTTT. It yields the protein CASSFRVDSPLHF.

CDR3 in amino acids: CASSLGTSAGELFF. CDR3 bases: TGCGCCAGCAGCTTGGGGACTAGTGCCGGGGAGCTGTTTTTT. The chain recombines TRBV5-1 with TRBJ2-2; 7 nucleotides line up with TRBD2. Germline assignment: CDR1 SGHRS and CDR2 YFSETQ. The CDR3 covers 14 residues. V trimming: 0 bases; J trimming: 6 bases; junction bases outside the gene matches: 2. Combining the CDR3 with reference TRBV5-1 and TRBJ2-2 gives the whole variable domain KAGVTQTPRYLIKTRGQQVTLSCSPISGHRSVSWYQQTPGQGLQFLFEYFSETQRNKGNFPGRFSGRQFSNSRSEMNVSTLELGDSALYLCASSLGTSAGELFFGEGSRLTVL.

The rearrangement uses TRBV7-9 and TRBJ2-7; D gene unclear. The CDR3 is 15 residues long. Looked up from germline, CDR1 is SEHNR and CDR2 is FQNEAQ (reference sequence). The ends were cut back, 5 bases at V and 1 base at J, with 15 bases in the middle. Here the CDR3 reads CASSQTVRSSYEQYF. In DNA, the CDR3 is TGTGCCAGCAGCCAAACGGTGAGGAGTTCCTACGAGCAGTACTTC. Variable domain in full (rest from reference TRBV7-9 and TRBJ2-7): DTGVSQNPRHKITKRGQNVTFRCDPISEHNRLYWYRQTLGQGPEFLTYFQNEAQLEKSRLLSDRFSAERPKGSFSTLEIQRTEQGDSAMYLCASSQTVRSSYEQYFGPGTRLTVT.

The J gene is TRBJ2-1, the V gene TRBV19; TRBD1 aligns across 7 bases. The germline CDR1 and CDR2 sequences are LNHDA and SQIVND (reference sequence). The CDR3 is 15 amino acids. V dropped 8 bases and J dropped 0; count of bases not matched to a gene: 7. CDR3 in amino acids: CASRFRDSSYNEQFF. Here the CDR3 DNA reads TGTGCCAGTCGTTTCCGGGACAGCTCCTACAATGAGCAGTTCTTC.

The CDR3 nucleotides read TGTGCCAGTAGTATAAGGCAGGTGCTTAGCACAGATACGCAGTATTTT. This encodes CASSIRQVLSTDTQYF. V gene TRBV19 combines with J gene TRBJ2-3; D call uncertain. Germline V gene data show CDR1 as LNHDA and CDR2 as SQIVND (reference sequence). Trimming left V 2 bases short and J 0 bases short, with 12 bases between. This CDR3 has 16 amino acids. The whole variable domain, filled in from reference TRBV19 and TRBJ2-3, reads DGGITQSPKYLFRKEGQNVTLSCEQNLNHDAMYWYRQDPGQGLRLIYYSQIVNDFQKGDIAEGYSVSREKKESFPLTVTSAQKNPTAFYLCASSIRQVLSTDTQYFGPGTRLTVL.

The chain carries TRBV27 and TRBJ2-5; D assignment may be TRBD1 or TRBD2 (5 bases each). V was trimmed by 4 bases and J by 5 bases, leaving 17 bases between them. This CDR3 contains 15 residues. Germline CDR1 reads MNHEY; CDR2 reads SMNVEV (reference sequence). The CDR3 is CASSSGTGQIETQYF. For the CDR3, the DNA is TGTGCCAGCAGTTCCGGGACGGGCCAGATTGAGACCCAGTACTTC.

The chain links TRBV28 to TRBJ2-1; D unclear. Trimming left V 6 bases short and J 0 bases short, with 12 bases between. Per germline, CDR1 MDHEN and CDR2 SYDVKM. The length of the CDR3 is 15 residues. The CDR3 nucleotides are TGTGCCAGCAGAAAAAGGGTCAGCTCCTACAATGAGCAGTTCTTC. Its translation is CASRKRVSSYNEQFF.

The chain recombines TRBV28 with TRBJ2-5; D is unclear. The J call is uncertain, as TRBJ2-7 better fits the DNA end. The V gene's germline CDR1 is MDHEN and CDR2 SYDVKM. The CDR3 is 12 residues long. This chain's CDR3 is CASSLPGYEQYF. The CDR3 DNA is TGTGCCAGCAGTTTACCTGGATACGAGCAGTACTTC.

J is TRBJ1-6 and V is TRBV5-1; D gene unclear. This CDR3 is 14 amino acids long. Looked up from germline, CDR1 is SGHRS and CDR2 is YFSETQ. V shed 0 bases and J shed 6 bases, with 7 bases lying between them. CDR3 in DNA: TGCGCCAGCAGCTTGGGGGGAAGTAATTCACCCCTCCACTTT. It specifies CASSLGGSNSPLHF.

The chain recombines TRBV9 with TRBJ2-7; possible D gene TRBD1, 6 bases. CDR1 SGDLS and CDR2 YYNGEE come from the germline V gene. The V gene lost 4 bases and the J gene lost 2 bases, with 13 bases spanning the gap. This CDR3 is built from 14 residues. CDR3 DNA: TGTGCCAGCAGCCTAGAGGGGGAAACCTACGAGCAGTACTTC. Its protein is CASSLEGETYEQYF. Using reference TRBV9 and TRBJ2-7 for the parts outside the CDR3, the full variable domain is DSGVTQTPKHLITATGQRVTLRCSPRSGDLSVYWYQQSLDQGLQFLIQYYNGEERAKGNILERFSAQQFPDLHSELNLSSLELGDSALYFCASSLEGETYEQYFGPGTRLTVT.

The genes are TRBV19 and TRBJ2-7, with D maybe TRBD2 (7 bases). There are 14 residues in the CDR3. Germline CDR1 LNHDA, CDR2 SQIVND (reference sequence). V lost 5 bases to trimming and J lost 5 bases, with 16 bases between them. CDR3 in DNA: TGTGCCAGTAGTCTGGGGGGGCAGCGGAACGAGCAGTACTTC. As protein: CASSLGGQRNEQYF. Filled out from reference TRBV19 and TRBJ2-7, the complete variable domain reads DGGITQSPKYLFRKEGQNVTLSCEQNLNHDAMYWYRQDPGQGLRLIYYSQIVNDFQKGDIAEGYSVSREKKESFPLTVTSAQKNPTAFYLCASSLGGQRNEQYFGPGTRLTVT.

The CDR3 DNA sequence: TGCGCCAGCAGCTTGGCCGAGGGTTCTGGAAACACCATATATTTT. It codes for CASSLAEGSGNTIYF. The chain has TRBV5-1 and TRBJ1-3, with D unclear. Trimming removed 0 bases from V and 1 base from J, with 8 bases in between. CDR3 length: 15 amino acids. CDR1 and CDR2 (germline): SGHRS, YFSETQ.

In DNA, the CDR3 is TGCGCCAGCAGCCAAACGGTACAGGAGACTAGAGGATTTGAGCAGTTCTTC. It translates to CASSQTVQETRGFEQFF. The chain combines TRBV4-1 with TRBJ2-1; D might be TRBD2 (6 bases). Germline CDR1 and CDR2: MGHRA and YSYEKL. This CDR3 has 17 residues. The V end lost 2 bases, the J end lost 9 bases, and 23 bases lay between the germline ends.

The chain combines TRBV7-6 with TRBJ2-7; a weak D match, TRBD1 (6 bases). This CDR3 contains 14 residues. V lost 5 bases and J 1 base, leaving 12 bases between the germline ends. The V gene's germline CDR1 is SGHVS and CDR2 FNYEAQ. CDR3 DNA: TGTGCCAGCAGCCCAGGGGAAACGTCCTACGAGCAGTACTTC. This codes for CASSPGETSYEQYF.